The text below deals with one TCR beta chain. This CDR3 spans 12 amino acids. V trimming: 7 bases; J trimming: 3 bases; junction bases outside the gene matches: 1. TCRdb recomputed calls from the RT-PCR reads with MiXCR, one row per CDR3 protein. Altogether 650,000 to 800,000 distinct CDR3 sequences are present, about 15% being singletons, with the ten largest covering 5.5% to 8%. These data originate in a study of response to subunit inactivated influenza vaccine. The V call is TRBV12-3 or TRBV12-4, the J call TRBJ2-5; 8 bases fit TRBD2. Material: PBMCs from blood, obtained around 14 days before vaccination. The source of this sequence is a man in his forties or fifties who received an inactivated influenza vaccine. The CDR3: CASKAGEETQYF. CDR3 coding DNA: TGTGCCAGCAAAGCGGGGGAAGAGACCCAGTACTTC.